These 28 T cell receptor beta chains share one sample of origin, sequenced in a study of Ad26.COV2.S vaccination and SARS-CoV-2 variants. The sample's treatment: around 19 received Ad26.COV2.S at low or high dose, single or two shots; 5 received placebo; per-sample allocation not given. Sampling was done on day 63 after the first vaccine or placebo injection. The table came from immunoSEQ multiplex PCR; TCRdb's copy has only in-frame clones and leaves some out. The sample lists about 350,000 clones, 88% occurring once. Sequencing was performed on peripheral blood, taken in a trial of Ad26.COV2.S vaccine versus placebo. The receptors originated from a person aged 18 to 65 who received the Ad26.COV2.S COVID-19 vaccine or a placebo.

This CDR3 reads CASRPGTSSEQFF. CDR3 bases: TGTGCCAGCAGGCCCGGGACTAGCAGTGAGCAGTTCTTC. V usage is TRBV6-5 and J usage is TRBJ2-1; 9 positions agree with TRBD2. The CDR3 has 13 residues. Looked up from germline, CDR1 is MNHEY and CDR2 is SVGAGI. With V trimmed by 6 bases and J by 9 bases, 6 bases remained unmatched.

V is TRBV11-1 and J is TRBJ2-1; perhaps D is TRBD1 or TRBD2 (6 bases each). The CDR3 spans 15 residues. Germline V gene lookup returns CDR1 SGHAT and CDR2 FQDESV (reference sequence). V was clipped by 2 bases and J by 5 bases, with 13 bases between them. The CDR3 coding sequence is TGTGCCAGCAGCTTAAGGAGGGGGACCAACAATGAGCAGTTCTTC. The encoded protein is CASSLRRGTNNEQFF.

The chain links TRBV19 to TRBJ2-1, with 9 bases identical to TRBD1. The germline gives CDR1 LNHDA, CDR2 SQIVND (reference sequence). The V and J ends lost 3 bases and 8 bases, in that order; junction bases with no gene match: 8. CDR3 length: 15 residues. The chain's CDR3 is CASSIRGQGLHEQFF. CDR3 coding DNA: TGTGCCAGTAGTATTAGGGGACAGGGTTTACATGAGCAGTTCTTC.

The chain combines TRBV7-2 with TRBJ2-7; 7 positions agree with TRBD2. The CDR3 contains 15 residues. With 5 bases clipped from V and 1 base from J, the junction kept 8 bases outside the gene matches. CDR1 is SGHTA, CDR2 FQGNSA, per germline. The CDR3 DNA follows: TGTGCCAGCAGCACCGCTCCGGGAGGATCCTACGAGCAGTACTTC. This gives the protein CASSTAPGGSYEQYF.

The chain employs TRBV29-1 and TRBJ2-7; 7 nucleotides align to TRBD1. The CDR3 is 14 residues long. The V segment lost 0 bases and the J segment 1 base; nucleotides outside the gene matches: 3. The V gene's germline CDR1 is SQVTM and CDR2 ANQGSEA. The CDR3 region has the DNA TGCAGCGTTGAAGAGGACAGGTTTTCCTACGAGCAGTACTTC. Encoded protein: CSVEEDRFSYEQYF.

V and J are TRBV3-1 (or the pseudogene TRBV3-2) and TRBJ2-1, with 9 bases matching TRBD2. The germline CDR1 and CDR2 sequences are LGHDT and YNNKEL (reference sequence). CDR3 length: 15 amino acids. V lost 3 bases and J lost 2; bases outside the gene matches: 2. CDR3: CASSHLAGTYNEQFF. The CDR3 DNA reads TGTGCCAGCAGCCATCTAGCGGGAACCTACAATGAGCAGTTCTTC.

The chain uses TRBV6-1 and TRBJ2-4, with D tentatively TRBD2 (7 bases). V was pared by 1 base and J by 6 bases, with 13 bases between. CDR3 length: 15 amino acids. Per germline, CDR1 MNHNS and CDR2 SASEGT. CDR3 residues: CASSEGVGGRNIQYF. The CDR3 DNA reads as TGTGCCAGCAGTGAAGGGGTCGGGGGGCGAAACATTCAGTACTTC.

V gene TRBV5-1 combines with J gene TRBJ1-4; 8 bases match TRBD1. Trimming cost V 5 bases and J 4 bases; bases outside gene matches: 7. Germline CDR1 is SGHRS and CDR2 is YFSETQ. The CDR3 spans 15 residues. The CDR3 sequence is CASRRTDRDNEKLFF. DNA for the CDR3: TGCGCCAGCAGACGAACGGACAGGGATAATGAAAAACTGTTTTTT.

The chain carries TRBV19 and TRBJ1-4; no clear D gene. V lost 5 bases, J lost 5 bases, and 9 bases lay in between. This CDR3 is 13 amino acids long. In germline, CDR1 is LNHDA, CDR2 SQIVND (reference sequence). CDR3 sequence reads: CASSLESNEKLFF. The CDR3 DNA is TGTGCCAGTAGTCTGGAGAGCAATGAAAAACTGTTTTTT.

The rearrangement links TRBV15 to TRBJ1-3; D not resolved. This CDR3 is built from 15 residues. CDR1 is LNHNV, CDR2 YYDKDF, per germline (reference sequence). Trimming removed 0 bases at V and 3 bases at J, with 9 bases between. The CDR3 is CATSRDALGGNTIYF. CDR3 nucleotide sequence: TGTGCCACCAGCAGAGATGCCCTCGGTGGAAACACCATATATTTT.

This clone was picked up a small number of times. The chain has TRBV7-3 and TRBJ2-1; D remains ambiguous. The CDR3 extends over 17 amino acids. Trimming removed 2 bases at V and 1 base at J, with 15 bases between. Germline CDR1 and CDR2: SGHTA and FQGTGA. The CDR3 coding sequence is TGTGCCAGCAGCTTAGGAGTAGAACCAACTTCCTACAATGAGCAGTTCTTC. This sequence encodes CASSLGVEPTSYNEQFF.

The chain uses TRBV4-2 and TRBJ1-4; D remains unclear. The CDR3 sequence is 15 residues long. Germline CDR1 reads LGHNA; CDR2 reads YNFKEQ. V shed 4 bases and J shed 0 bases, with 9 bases lying between them. CDR3: CASSPEAPTNEKLFF. The CDR3 nucleotides read TGTGCCAGCAGCCCAGAGGCCCCAACTAATGAAAAACTGTTTTTT.

The V and J genes are TRBV5-4 and TRBJ1-5; 10 nucleotides match TRBD1. This CDR3 has 15 amino acids. Germline CDR1 reads SGHNT; CDR2 reads YYREEE (reference sequence). V trimming: 2 bases; J trimming: 3 bases; junction bases outside the gene matches: 2. In nucleotides, the CDR3 is TGTGCCAGCAGCTTCGACAGGGGGCCCAATCAGCCCCAGCATTTT. This gives the protein CASSFDRGPNQPQHF. Supplemented by reference TRBV5-4 and TRBJ1-5, the full variable domain reads ETGVTQSPTHLIKTRGQQVTLRCSSQSGHNTVSWYQQALGQGPQFIFQYYREEENGRGNFPPRFSGLQFPNYSSELNVNALELDDSALYLCASSFDRGPNQPQHFGDGTRLSIL.

The V call is TRBV6-2 or TRBV6-3, the J call TRBJ2-5, with no clear D. V lost 5 bases, J lost 12 bases, and 10 bases lay in between. CDR1 and CDR2 (germline): MNHEY, SVGEGT. The CDR3 loop spans 10 amino acids. The CDR3 nucleotides are TGTGCCAGCAGTGATGGACCGGAGTACTTC. Its translation: CASSDGPEYF.

The chain couples TRBV13 to TRBJ2-7; no reliable D call. The germline V gene encodes CDR1 PRHDT and CDR2 FYEKMQ (reference sequence). The CDR3 is made up of 13 amino acids. Deletions cut 5 bases from V and 3 bases from J, with 11 bases between. The DNA for the CDR3 is TGTGCCAGCAGCCCCAGGTCCCACTACGAGCAGTACTTC. Translating it yields CASSPRSHYEQYF.

CDR3 coding DNA: TGTGCCAGCAGATGGGGAGCAGGGGGCACCGGGGAGCTGTTTTTT. Translating it yields CASRWGAGGTGELFF. J is TRBJ2-2 and V is TRBV2; 7 nucleotides agree with TRBD1. This CDR3 is 15 amino acids long. Germline trimming cut 6 bases from V and 4 bases from J; bases unmatched to any gene: 8. The germline V gene has CDR1 SNHLY and CDR2 FYNNEI.

The gene calls are TRBV12-3 or TRBV12-4 and TRBJ2-1; perhaps TRBD1 as D (6 bases). V lost 2 bases to trimming and J lost 8 bases, with 10 bases between them. The CDR3 is 13 residues long. The CDR3 DNA reads TGTGCCAGCAGTTTATCAGGGGCCCATGAGCAGTTCTTC. Its protein product is CASSLSGAHEQFF.

The sample holds one count of this clone. The CDR3 nucleotides read TGTGCCAGCAGCCCGCTCATATGGACTAGCGGGAGGGGAGTATCCAATGAGCAGTTCTTC. It translates to CASSPLIWTSGRGVSNEQFF. The V gene is TRBV7-3, the J gene TRBJ2-1, with 15 bases that match TRBD2. There are 20 residues in the CDR3. Germline CDR1 and CDR2: SGHTA and FQGTGA. J lost 6 bases, V lost 5 bases, and 17 bases had no gene match.

The chain combines TRBV7-2 with TRBJ1-4; D gene uncertain. The length of the CDR3 is 16 residues. Trimming shortened V by 1 base and J by 7 bases, and 16 bases separated the two germline ends. Germline V gene lookup returns CDR1 SGHTA and CDR2 FQGNSA. CDR3 DNA sequence: TGTGCCAGCAGCTTAGTGTCGTTGGACTACGGTGAAAAACTGTTTTTT. Its translation: CASSLVSLDYGEKLFF.

This chain links TRBV7-2 with TRBJ1-2; D may be TRBD1 (5 bases). Germline loops: CDR1 SGHTA, CDR2 FQGNSA. The germline V and J ends were trimmed by 1 base and 2 bases, with 11 bases remaining between them. The CDR3 is made up of 15 amino acids. CDR3 nucleotide sequence: TGTGCCAGCAGCTTAGTCGGGGGGTCCAACTATGGCTACACCTTC. This codes for CASSLVGGSNYGYTF.

The chain combines TRBV20-1 with TRBJ2-1; D is unclear. V shed 2 bases and J shed 7 bases, with 6 bases lying between them. CDR3 length equals 11 residues. Germline V gene lookup returns CDR1 DFQATT and CDR2 SNEGSKA (reference sequence). The CDR3 protein is CSARLGNEQFF. The CDR3 DNA reads as TGCAGTGCTAGATTGGGGAATGAGCAGTTCTTC.

This chain links TRBV14 with TRBJ2-7, with 9 bases fitting TRBD1. The CDR3 consists of 16 residues. After removal of 3 bases from V and 2 bases from J, the junction contained 8 bases not matched to a gene. Germline values: CDR1 SGHDN, CDR2 FVKESK. As DNA, the CDR3 is TGTGCCAGCAGCCATAGTGCCGGGACAGGGACCTACGAGCAGTACTTC. Translation: CASSHSAGTGTYEQYF.

The chain couples TRBV9 to TRBJ2-6; the D gene could be TRBD1 or TRBD2 (5 bases each). The CDR3 covers 14 residues. Germline CDR1 and CDR2: SGDLS and YYNGEE. Trimming shortened V by 6 bases and J by 4 bases, and 11 bases separated the two germline ends. CDR3 loop: CASNEGPGANVLTF. CDR3 nucleotide sequence: TGTGCCAGCAACGAGGGACCCGGGGCCAACGTCCTGACTTTC.

The gene calls are TRBV7-9 and TRBJ1-1, with D possibly TRBD1 on 5 matching bases. Germline V gene lookup returns CDR1 SEHNR and CDR2 FQNEAQ (reference sequence). V was trimmed by 4 bases and J by 0 bases, leaving 24 bases between them. This CDR3 contains 19 residues. The CDR3 DNA reads as TGTGCCAGCAGCTCGCGTCGGGGGTCCTACTCCTATTTGAACACTGAAGCTTTCTTT. Translating gives CASSSRRGSYSYLNTEAFF.

The J gene is TRBJ1-5, the V gene TRBV5-1, with D unresolved. CDR3 length: 16 amino acids. Germline V gene sequence: CDR1 SGHRS, CDR2 YFSETQ. The V gene lost 4 bases and the J gene lost 6 bases, with 20 bases spanning the gap. Here the CDR3 DNA reads TGCGCCAGCAGCCCTTCCGCGTGGCGGGCAGGTCAGCCCCAGCATTTT. It specifies CASSPSAWRAGQPQHF.

CDR3: CASSVQGDYYNEQFF. The CDR3 DNA is TGTGCCAGCAGCGTCCAAGGGGATTACTACAATGAGCAGTTCTTC. This sequence joins TRBV9 and TRBJ2-1, with D possibly matching TRBD1 (5 bases). Germline V lookup: CDR1 SGDLS, CDR2 YYNGEE. The CDR3 length is 15 residues. V was pared by 2 bases and J by 3 bases, with 12 bases between.

The chain joins TRBV3-1 (or the pseudogene TRBV3-2) to TRBJ2-7; perhaps D is TRBD1 or TRBD2 (5 bases each). V was trimmed by 5 bases and J by 3 bases, leaving 17 bases between them. The CDR3 totals 15 residues. Per the germline V gene, CDR1 is LGHDT and CDR2 is YNNKEL (reference sequence). Here the CDR3 DNA reads TGTGCCAGCAGCGTCAGAGGGGCAGGGAACTACGAGCAGTACTTC. Its translation is CASSVRGAGNYEQYF.

The V call is TRBV29-1, the J call TRBJ2-5, with D tentatively TRBD1 (7 bases). This CDR3 region has 17 residues. Looked up from germline, CDR1 is SQVTM and CDR2 is ANQGSEA. The germline V and J ends were trimmed by 1 base and 5 bases, with 23 bases remaining between them. CDR3 amino acids: CSVEGGTEGNVQETQYF. CDR3 DNA sequence: TGCAGCGTTGAAGGCGGGACAGAGGGTAATGTCCAGGAGACCCAGTACTTC.